This T cell receptor (beta chain) was sequenced for a study of STAT3 mutations in large granular lymphocyte leukemia. This clone was counted between two and nine times. Its cognate antigen is unknown. The study's findings and limits: TCR clonotype switching after therapy occurred in about 35% of the 18 patients. A small but highly pathogenic clone may have been missed. Differing intervals and regimens complicate linking therapy response to clone burden. No sample exists from the first appearance of each clone. Every T-cell large granular lymphocyte leukemia patient had at least one immunodominant TCR beta clonotype.

The V segment lost 5 bases and the J segment 3 bases; nucleotides outside the gene matches: 7. Germline assignment: CDR1 ENHRY and CDR2 SYGVKD. This CDR3 contains 15 residues. Here immunoSEQ multiplex PCR was the method, and the copy in TCRdb shows in-frame clones only, minus some. The sample has 10,000 to 15,000 clones; about nine tenths are singletons. Specimen: PBMCs. The TCR originated in a human donor with T large granular lymphocyte leukemia. Some clones in this sample may be carry-over from other donors' samples. V gene TRBV10-3 combines with J gene TRBJ2-3; 8 bases match TRBD2. The CDR3 DNA sequence: TGTGCCATCAGTCTTAGCGGGGTGGGTACAGATACGCAGTATTTT. Protein sequence: CAISLSGVGTDTQYF.